The clone carrying this T cell receptor (beta chain) was seen a handful of times. The antigen is not known. This CDR3 spans 17 amino acids. Per the germline V gene, CDR1 is SGHKS and CDR2 is YYEKEE (reference sequence). J lost 2 bases, V lost 2 bases, and 5 bases had no gene match. The entry originates in a study of cytomegalovirus exposure and HLA in healthy donors. Study observations and caveats: Prior analysis indicated that the majority of TCR beta V segments exhibited productivity approximately 90% or approximately 30% of the time. Information on immune exposure was restricted to one variable (CMV serostatus).

A multiplex PCR was run with 60 Vbeta primers and 13 Jbeta primers. In the original processing: Some 11 million shared chains were among the approximately 76 million unique TCR beta chains that a later analysis counted. This table comes from immunoSEQ multiplex PCR, and its TCRdb copy is limited to in-frame clones, with some not included. For V, J and clone size, that table is used; D and trimming come from the DNA. Of 150,000 to 250,000 clones in the sample, roughly four fifths are singletons; the top ten hold 1.9%. The TCR sequence derives from a young man in good health and CMV-seronegative. The V call is TRBV5-5, the J call TRBJ2-6; 9 bases are a match to TRBD1. Sequencing was performed on PBMCs. CDR3 residues: CASSFTGGPTGANVLTF. As DNA, the CDR3 is TGTGCCAGCAGCTTCACAGGGGGCCCCACTGGGGCCAACGTCCTGACTTTC.